The 5 T cell receptor beta chains listed next were all sequenced from one sample in a study of T cell responses to AZD1222 COVID-19 vaccine. This table comes from immunoSEQ multiplex PCR, and its TCRdb copy is limited to in-frame clones, with some not included. The sample has tens of thousands of clones; about 87% are singletons. Sequencing used peripheral blood, obtained on day 0 of AZD1222 vaccination. The receptors stem from an adult in good health.

J is TRBJ1-1 and V is TRBV18; D may be TRBD1 (5 bases). Germline V CDR1 and CDR2: KGHSH, LQKENI. This CDR3 contains 18 residues. Trimming took 1 base from V and 0 from J, leaving 18 bases between them. CDR3 nucleotide sequence: TGTGCCAGCTCACCACTACCCCCTCAACGGACAATGAACACTGAAGCTTTCTTT. Its translation is CASSPLPPQRTMNTEAFF.

This chain uses TRBV19 with TRBJ2-7; D is uncertain. Germline V gene lookup returns CDR1 LNHDA and CDR2 SQIVND (reference sequence). Trimming pared 0 bases from V and 7 bases from J, leaving 4 bases between. This CDR3 region has 11 residues. This CDR3 reads CASSIEGEQYF. The CDR3 DNA reads TGTGCCAGTAGTATAGAGGGGGAGCAGTACTTC.

This clone was counted a single time. The chain uses TRBV7-8 and TRBJ1-2, with D uncertain. V lost 1 base and J 2 bases, leaving 11 bases between the germline ends. CDR1 and CDR2 from the germline V gene are SGHVS and FQNEAQ. The CDR3 is 15 amino acids. The CDR3 sequence: CASSLGETGNYGYTF. The CDR3 DNA is TGTGCCAGCAGCTTAGGAGAGACGGGCAACTATGGCTACACCTTC.

This sequence joins TRBV2 and TRBJ1-3; no definite D call. Between the trimmed V and J ends, which lost 5 bases and 0 bases, there was a span of 11 bases. CDR3 length equals 15 residues. The V gene's germline CDR1 is SNHLY and CDR2 FYNNEI. The chain's CDR3 is CASSRQLSSGNTIYF. DNA of the CDR3: TGTGCCAGCAGTCGGCAGCTCAGCTCTGGAAACACCATATATTTT.

V is TRBV12-3 or TRBV12-4 and J is TRBJ1-1, with D hard to call. V was cut by 8 bases and J by 2 bases, with 12 bases left in between. This CDR3 comprises 13 residues. The CDR3 bases are TGTGCCAGCGATACTGGAGGTAACACTGAAGCTTTCTTT. It translates to CASDTGGNTEAFF.